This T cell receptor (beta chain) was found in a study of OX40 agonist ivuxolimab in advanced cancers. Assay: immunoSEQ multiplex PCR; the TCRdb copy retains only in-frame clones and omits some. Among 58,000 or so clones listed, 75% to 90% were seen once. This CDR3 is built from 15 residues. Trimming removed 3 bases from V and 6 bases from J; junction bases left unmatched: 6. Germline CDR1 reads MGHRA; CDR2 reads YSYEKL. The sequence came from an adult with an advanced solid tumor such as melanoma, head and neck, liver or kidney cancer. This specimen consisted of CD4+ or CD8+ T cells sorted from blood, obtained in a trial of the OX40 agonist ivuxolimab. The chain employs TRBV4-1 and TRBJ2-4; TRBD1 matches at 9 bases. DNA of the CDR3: TGCGCCAGCAGCCATCTACCGGGACAGGGAAACATTCAGTACTTC. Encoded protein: CASSHLPGQGNIQYF.